This TCR beta chain was recorded in a study of T-cell reconstitution after alpha-beta-depleted transplantation in children. Broader study findings: TCRbeta diversity was high at day 60 in some patients (a result of surviving recipient T cells and thymic progenitors). Several hundred expanded graft clones reportedly were the source of alpha-beta T cells about two months after transplant. One year post-transplant, T-cell counts and diversity were largely derived from T cells produced anew.

About this clonotype itself: What it binds is unknown.

Unique molecular identifiers featured in how the TCRbeta library was prepared. TCRdb ran MiXCR on the PCR reads and lists one entry per CDR3 protein. The table has 220,000 or so distinct CDR3 sequences, roughly 7.7% seen once; the top ten hold almost 6.5%. Germline assignment: CDR1 SGHAT and CDR2 FQDESV (reference sequence). CDR3 length equals 15 residues. V was cut by 5 bases and J by 4 bases, with 15 bases left in between. The clonotype was recovered from a male patient aged 10-17 years who had a stem cell transplant for acute lymphoblastic leukemia, so the T cells may come from the graft donor. V usage is TRBV11-1 and J usage is TRBJ1-5, with D maybe TRBD1 (5 bases). Source: PBMCs, mostly from graft donor cells, taken 180 days after TCRalphabeta/CD19-depleted stem cell transplant. Here the CDR3 DNA reads TGTGCCAGCAGCACCGGCGGGGCTAATAATCAGCCCCAGCATTTT. It encodes CASSTGGANNQPQHF.